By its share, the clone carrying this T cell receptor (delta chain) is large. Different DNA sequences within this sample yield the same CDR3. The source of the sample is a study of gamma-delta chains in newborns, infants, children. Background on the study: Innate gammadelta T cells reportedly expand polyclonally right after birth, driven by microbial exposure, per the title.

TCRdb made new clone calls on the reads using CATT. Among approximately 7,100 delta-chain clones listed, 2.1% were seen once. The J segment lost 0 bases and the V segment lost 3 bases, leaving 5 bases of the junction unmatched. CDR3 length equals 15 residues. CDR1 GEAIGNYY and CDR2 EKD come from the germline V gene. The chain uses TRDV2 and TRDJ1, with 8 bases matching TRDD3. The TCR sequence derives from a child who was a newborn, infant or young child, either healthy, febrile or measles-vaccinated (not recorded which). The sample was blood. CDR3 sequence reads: CACDPLLGDTDKLIF. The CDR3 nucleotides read TGTGCCTGTGACCCCTTACTGGGGGACACCGATAAACTCATCTTT.